This TCR beta chain was documented in a study of T-cell memory formation after mild COVID-19. Broader study findings: The second-wave clones peaking on day 37 were not confirmed as SARS-CoV-2-specific. Among clones contracting day 15 to 85, CD4/CD8 was balanced, whereas later expanders leaned CD4+. Some clones that responded were present in memory (sampled pre-infection), which suggests cross-reactive memory joined.

This clonotype was seen ten or more times. Its antigen is unidentified. The CDR3 sequence is 15 residues long. V lost 0 bases to trimming and J lost 4 bases, with 13 bases between them. Germline CDR1 reads MGHRA; CDR2 reads YSYEKL. Constant-segment primers were used for 5'RACE, and the resulting TCR alpha and TCR beta cDNA libraries carried sample barcodes and UMIs. MiXCR was run by TCRdb on the 5' RACE reads, yielding one entry per CDR3 protein. The sample includes 100,000 to 150,000 distinct CDR3 sequences, 15% to 20% of them seen just once. What was sequenced was PBMCs or a T cell subset sorted from them (not recorded which). This TCR was sampled from a man aged 18 to 30 who had mild COVID-19 (a few samples of this study predate the infection). Cell type and time point are not known. This chain links TRBV4-1 with TRBJ2-7; D is perhaps TRBD1 (5 bases). The CDR3 DNA is TGCGCCAGCAGCCAAGAAAGGGGCGGATTATACGAGCAGTACTTC. This gives the protein CASSQERGGLYEQYF.